These 32 T cell receptor beta chains originate from one sample sequenced in a study of tissue T cells after allogeneic stem cell transplantation. Clones were sequenced by immunoSEQ multiplex PCR, and TCRdb holds only the in-frame ones, with some missing. The table includes roughly 1,500 clones, 45% to 55% detected once. The time point denotes: mouse harvest day 14 after allogeneic transplant. Each mouse received 10^7 T-cell-depleted marrow cells plus 10^6 splenic CD5+ T cells by tail vein. The material sequenced was spleen. The receptors here all came from a female BALB/c mouse given C57BL/6 T cells with graft-versus-host disease after an allogeneic hematopoietic cell transplant.

By share, this clone counts as medium-sized. Genes here carry mouse names. The read ends 1 residue early relative to the CDR3; the germline J gene fills the gap. The rearrangement joins TRBV4 to TRBJ2-4, with 8 bases aligning to TRBD2. V lost 3 bases, J lost 2 bases, and 4 bases stayed unmatched. From germline, CDR1 is LGHDT and CDR2 YNNKQL (reference sequence). The CDR3 has 15 amino acids. The CDR3 bases that were read are TGTGCCAGCAGCTACGGCTGGGGGGCTCAAAACACCTTGTAC. As protein: CASSYGWGAQNTLY. The full CDR3 protein is CASSYGWGAQNTLYF.

This clone has more than one count but fewer than ten. Mouse gene names and germline throughout. The CDR3 end falls 1 residue outside the read, so it is completed with the germline J gene. The genes are TRBV15 and TRBJ1-3; D is possibly TRBD1 (5 bases). Germline loops: CDR1 SGHND, CDR2 FRSKSL. Deletions cut 4 bases from V and 2 bases from J, with 6 bases between. CDR3 length equals 13 residues. The CDR3 reads CASSSGPGNTLYF. Partial CDR3 DNA: TGTGCCAGCAGTTCAGGGCCTGGAAATACGCTCTAT.

In the case of this clone: Gene names are mouse gene names. Sequencing ends 1 residue short of the CDR3 end; the germline J gene provides the rest. The rearrangement uses TRBV12-1 and TRBJ2-3, with 10 bases identical to TRBD1. The length of the CDR3 is 15 residues. The trim removed 3 bases at V and 0 bases at J, leaving 2 bases unmatched. Per germline, CDR1 SGHSN and CDR2 HYEKVE. The part of the CDR3 DNA that was read is TGTGCCAGCTCTGGACAGGGGGTTAGTGCAGAAACGCTGTAT. Amino acids: CASSGQGVSAETLY. In full, the CDR3 reads CASSGQGVSAETLYF.

In this sample, this clone turned up once. Genes here carry mouse names. The sequence runs out 1 residue before the end of the CDR3; the remainder is reconstructed from the germline J gene. The chain joins TRBV5 to TRBJ2-2, with 8 positions matching TRBD1. The germline gives CDR1 LGHNA, CDR2 YNLKQL (reference sequence). With 2 bases clipped from V and 4 bases from J, the junction kept 0 bases outside the gene matches. This CDR3 spans 14 amino acids. Here the CDR3 reads CASSQQGATGQLYF. The covered CDR3 bases are TGTGCCAGCAGCCAACAGGGGGCCACCGGGCAGCTCTAC.

By share, this clone ranks as medium-sized (0.01 to 0.1%). Mouse names are used for the genes. The read falls 1 residue short of the CDR3 end, and the missing part is taken from the germline J gene. This chain uses TRBV31 with TRBJ2-7, with D perhaps matching TRBD1 (6 bases). Germline V gene data show CDR1 as GKSSPN and CDR2 as SITVG. Trimming left V 2 bases short and J 7 bases short, with 9 bases between. The CDR3 extends over 11 amino acids. The CDR3 reads CAWSFGQEQYF. CDR3 bases read: TGTGCCTGGAGTTTCGGACAGGAACAGTAC.

Relative to its sample, this clone is large. Mouse names are used for the genes. The read stops 1 residue short of the end of the CDR3; the missing end is completed from the germline J gene. The rearrangement links TRBV16 to TRBJ1-1; no reliable D call. CDR1 and CDR2 (germline): SGHSA, FRNQAP. CDR3 length equals 11 residues. The germline V and J ends were trimmed by 1 base and 7 bases, with 4 bases remaining between them. CDR3 sequence reads: CASSLGGEVFF. The DNA read from the CDR3 is TGTGCAAGCAGCTTAGGGGGAGAAGTCTTC.

As to this clone: Germline and genes: mouse. The read falls 1 residue short of the CDR3 end, and the missing part is taken from the germline J gene. V usage is TRBV16 and J usage is TRBJ2-7; D is perhaps TRBD2 (5 bases). Trimming pared 0 bases from V and 6 bases from J, leaving 9 bases between. The CDR3 has 13 residues. Germline V gene sequence: CDR1 SGHSA, CDR2 FRNQAP. The CDR3 loop is CASSLDNWTEQYF. The CDR3 bases that were read are TGTGCAAGCAGCTTAGATAACTGGACTGAACAGTAC. The full variable domain, completed using reference TRBV16 and TRBJ2-7, is NAGVIQTPRHKVTGKGQEATLWCEPISGHSAVFWYRQTIVQGLEFLTYFRNQAPIDDSGMPKERFSAQMPNQSHSTLKIQSTQPQDSAVYLCASSLDNWTEQYFGPGTRLTVL.

Concerning this clone itself: Genes here carry mouse names. The read comes to an end 1 residue before the CDR3 does, leaving the germline J gene to fill in the end. This chain connects TRBV29 to TRBJ2-1; D is ambiguous. The CDR3 length is 12 residues. V shed 4 bases and J shed 9 bases, with 10 bases lying between them. Germline CDR1 and CDR2: MSHET and SYDVDS. CDR3 region: CASSSPGFEQFF. The DNA read from the CDR3 is TGTGCTAGCAGTTCACCGGGATTTGAGCAGTTC.

In the case of this clone: The gene names given are mouse names. The CDR3 extends 1 residue past the end of the read, so its final part is completed from the germline J gene. This sequence joins TRBV1 and TRBJ1-6, with 8 bases aligning to TRBD1. TRBJ1-6 is sorted into the ORF group, with uncertain function. Trimming took 0 bases from V and 4 from J; bases not matched to a gene: 5. The CDR3 has 17 amino acids. Germline V lookup: CDR1 NSQYPW, CDR2 LRSPGD (reference sequence). The covered CDR3 bases are TGCACCTGCAGTGCAGATCCAGGGGGCGCTTATAATTCGCCCCTCTAC. It codes for CTCSADPGGAYNSPLY. The complete CDR3 sequence is CTCSADPGGAYNSPLYF.

With respect to this clone: Gene names are mouse gene names. The read ends 1 residue shy of where the CDR3 ends; the end is completed using the germline J gene. V gene TRBV14 combines with J gene TRBJ2-5; D is ambiguous. The germline V and J ends were trimmed by 1 base and 5 bases, with 8 bases remaining between them. The CDR3 is 13 residues long. Germline V gene data show CDR1 as SGHDT and CDR2 as FRDEAV. CDR3 bases read: TGTGCCAGCAGTTTCACCGTCGGAGACACCCAGTAC. Translated: CASSFTVGDTQY. The whole CDR3 sequence is CASSFTVGDTQYF.

Comments on this clone: Gene names and germline refer to mouse. The CDR3 end falls 1 residue outside the read, so it is completed with the germline J gene. The chain recombines TRBV19 with TRBJ2-3; the D gene is possibly TRBD1 (6 bases). CDR1 and CDR2 (germline): FNHDT, SITEND (reference sequence). V was trimmed by 6 bases and J by 0 bases, leaving 14 bases between them. CDR3 size: 15 residues. The CDR3 sequence is CASKMRGSSAETLYF. The CDR3 bases that were read are TGTGCCAGCAAGATGAGGGGGTCTAGTGCAGAAACGCTGTAT. Variable domain in full (rest from reference TRBV19 and TRBJ2-3): GGIITQTPKFLIGQEGQKLTLKCQQNFNHDTMYWYRQDSGKGLRLIYYSITENDLQKGDLSEGYDASREKKSSFSLTVTSAQKNEMAVFLCASKMRGSSAETLYFGSGTRLTVL.

With regard to this clone: Gene labels here are mouse ones. The read falls 1 residue short of the CDR3 end, and the missing part is taken from the germline J gene. This chain uses TRBV12-1 with TRBJ2-7; weak D call: TRBD2 (6 bases). Germline V CDR1 and CDR2: SGHSN, HYEKVE. The CDR3 runs to 15 residues. Trimming shortened V by 4 bases and J by 1 base, and 16 bases separated the two germline ends. The part of the CDR3 DNA that was read is TGTGCCAGCTCCCTTCCCGGGACTTTATCCTATGAACAGTAC. Its protein is CASSLPGTLSYEQY. The full CDR3 protein reads CASSLPGTLSYEQYF.

Details on this clone: Genes here carry mouse names. Read sequence stops 1 residue before the CDR3 end, and the germline J gene provides the missing end. The V and J genes are TRBV15 and TRBJ1-5; D is possibly TRBD1 (6 bases). CDR3 length equals 14 residues. Trimming shortened V by 5 bases and J by 2 bases, and 10 bases separated the two germline ends. CDR1 is SGHND and CDR2 is FRSKSL in the germline V gene. CDR3 DNA (partial): TGTGCCAGCAGTCCAGGGGTTGACAACCAGGCTCCGCTT. Translating it yields CASSPGVDNQAPL. From start to end, the CDR3 is CASSPGVDNQAPLF.

As for this clone: Gene names and germline refer to mouse. Coverage ceases 1 residue before the CDR3 finishes, and the germline J gene fills in the end. The rearrangement links TRBV16 to TRBJ1-2, with a weak D call TRBD1 (5 bases). The CDR3 is made up of 13 amino acids. The V and J ends lost 2 bases and 1 base respectively, with 5 bases between them. CDR1 SGHSA and CDR2 FRNQAP come from the germline V gene. The CDR3 DNA, read in part, is TGTGCAAGCAGCTTACAGGGAAACTCCGACTACACC. Its protein product is CASSLQGNSDYT. The full CDR3 sequence reads CASSLQGNSDYTF.

This clone was counted a single time. All gene names here are mouse names. The CDR3 goes on 1 residue after the read ends, and that part is filled in from the germline J gene. The chain couples TRBV24 to TRBJ2-1; D is possibly TRBD2 (5 bases). Trimming took 2 bases from V and 3 from J, leaving 8 bases between them. Per germline, CDR1 KGHTA and CDR2 FRNEEI. The CDR3 covers 14 residues. CDR3 sequence reads: CASSLLGVYAEQFF. CDR3 DNA, as far as it was read: TGTGCCAGCAGTCTGCTGGGCGTCTATGCTGAGCAGTTC.

To note about this clone: Genes here carry mouse names. Read sequence stops 1 residue before the CDR3 end, and the germline J gene provides the missing end. The chain joins TRBV2 to TRBJ2-5; 8 bases line up with TRBD2. Germline V lookup: CDR1 LGHNA, CDR2 YSYQKL. The CDR3 loop spans 14 amino acids. Trimming at V came to 4 bases and at J to 5 bases, leaving 5 bases not matched to a gene. The DNA read from the CDR3 is TGTGCCAGCAGCCGGGGGGGCGCTGGAGACACCCAGTAC. Its translation: CASSRGGAGDTQY. The full CDR3 sequence reads CASSRGGAGDTQYF.

This clone was counted between two and nine times. Germline and genes: mouse. The read falls 1 residue short of the CDR3 end, and the missing part is taken from the germline J gene. V and J are TRBV2 and TRBJ1-5, with D possibly being TRBD1 (5 bases). Germline values: CDR1 LGHNA, CDR2 YSYQKL. CDR3 size: 15 residues. The V end lost 4 bases, the J end lost 0 bases, and 10 bases lay between the germline ends. The chain's CDR3 is CASSRGTDNNQAPLF. The sequenced CDR3 bases are TGTGCCAGCAGCCGAGGGACCGATAACAACCAGGCTCCGCTT.

Remarks on this clone: Germline and genes here are mouse. The CDR3 goes on 1 residue after the read ends, and that part is filled in from the germline J gene. The V call is TRBV16, the J call TRBJ1-1, with TRBD1 identical over 8 bases. CDR3 length: 15 amino acids. Germline V gene data show CDR1 as SGHSA and CDR2 as FRNQAP. After removal of 2 bases from V and 1 base from J, the junction contained 3 bases not matched to a gene. This CDR3 is CASSLPGTGNTEVFF. CDR3 DNA, as far as it was read: TGTGCAAGCAGCTTACCCGGGACAGGGAACACAGAAGTCTTC.

This clone counts as large. Any gene name here is a mouse gene name. The DNA read from the CDR3 is TGTGCCAGCAGTGATGGCAACCAGGCTCCGCTT. Its translation: CASSDGNQAPL. The full-length CDR3 reads as CASSDGNQAPLF. The chain is built from TRBV13-3 and TRBJ1-5; D unclear. The read is 1 residue too short to cover the CDR3 end, so that end is filled in from the germline J gene. This CDR3 contains 12 residues. CDR1 is NNHDY and CDR2 is SYVADS in the germline V gene. V lost 0 bases and J lost 3, with 1 base in between.

The sample holds a few counts of this clone. Gene names are the mouse ones. The read finishes 1 residue shy of the CDR3 end, and the germline J gene is used to complete it. This chain joins TRBV13-1 and TRBJ1-1; 7 bases line up with TRBD1. Germline V gene data show CDR1 as NSHNY and CDR2 as SYGAGN. This CDR3 comprises 13 residues. The ends lost 5 bases at V and 0 bases at J; junction bases unmatched: 1. Incomplete CDR3 DNA: TGTGCCAGCAGGGGACAGACAAACACAGAAGTCTTC. Translated: CASRGQTNTEVF. The entire CDR3 protein is CASRGQTNTEVFF.

Turning to this clone: Mouse gene names apply. The sequenced fragment ends 1 residue before the CDR3 boundary, so the rest is inferred from the germline J gene. The V gene is TRBV12-1, the J gene TRBJ2-2, with 8 nucleotides matching TRBD2. Germline V gene data show CDR1 as SGHSN and CDR2 as HYEKVE. V trimming: 0 bases; J trimming: 4 bases; junction bases outside the gene matches: 3. The CDR3 is made up of 15 amino acids. The CDR3: CASSLAGGSTGQLYF. CDR3 bases read: TGTGCCAGCTCTCTCGCTGGGGGGAGCACCGGGCAGCTCTAC.

A word on this clone: Each gene name is a mouse one. Incomplete CDR3 DNA: TGTGCCAGCAGCCAAGACCAGGGAGACACCCAGTAC. Translating gives CASSQDQGDTQY. The CDR3 as a whole reads CASSQDQGDTQYF. V gene TRBV2 combines with J gene TRBJ2-5, with D possibly being TRBD1 (5 bases). The read ends 1 residue early relative to the CDR3; the germline J gene fills the gap. With 0 bases removed from V and 5 bases from J, the gap between germline ends came to 6 bases. Germline V lookup: CDR1 LGHNA, CDR2 YSYQKL. The CDR3 runs 13 residues.

Comments on this clone: Gene names are mouse gene names. Sequencing ends 1 residue short of the CDR3 end; the germline J gene provides the rest. This rearrangement joins TRBV19 to TRBJ2-7, with TRBD2 matching over 10 bases. V gave up 4 bases and J gave up 6 bases; unmatched junction bases: 7. This CDR3 is 14 amino acids long. The germline gives CDR1 FNHDT, CDR2 SITEND (reference sequence). CDR3 residues: CASSSPWGGAEQYF. CDR3 bases read: TGTGCCAGCAGTTCTCCCTGGGGGGGCGCTGAACAGTAC.

Comment on this clone: These gene names are mouse names. CDR3: CTCSADLAGGVFF. Partial CDR3 DNA: TGCACCTGCAGTGCAGATTTGGCAGGGGGAGTCTTC. The chain carries TRBV1 and TRBJ1-1; 7 nucleotides match TRBD1. The DNA ends 1 residue before the CDR3 does, and the rest of the CDR3 is filled in from the germline J gene. Trimming cost V 0 bases and J 10 bases; bases outside gene matches: 5. The CDR3 has 13 residues. Germline CDR1 and CDR2: NSQYPW and LRSPGD (reference sequence).

Note on this clone: Gene and germline names: mouse. The CDR3 end falls 1 residue outside the read, so it is completed with the germline J gene. The chain uses TRBV26 and TRBJ1-1, with 7 positions matching TRBD1. CDR3 length: 14 residues. Unmatched junction bases numbered 5, after V lost 0 bases and J lost 7 bases. Germline CDR1 reads KGHPV; CDR2 reads FQNQEV (reference sequence). The part of the CDR3 DNA that was read is TGTGCCAGCAGTCTGTCTCGACAGGGAGTAGAAGTCTTC. This codes for CASSLSRQGVEVF. The full CDR3 protein is CASSLSRQGVEVFF.

In regard to this clone: Germline and genes here are mouse. Read sequence stops 1 residue before the CDR3 end, and the germline J gene provides the missing end. The chain recombines TRBV29 with TRBJ2-1; perhaps TRBD2 as D (6 bases). Deletions cut 4 bases from V and 6 bases from J, with 7 bases between. CDR3 length: 12 residues. The germline V gene has CDR1 MSHET and CDR2 SYDVDS. CDR3 DNA (partial): TGTGCTAGCAGTTCTGGGGCTGCTGAGCAGTTC. It encodes CASSSGAAEQF. The CDR3 as a whole reads CASSSGAAEQFF.

This clone was counted between two and nine times. Mouse gene names and germline throughout. The read finishes 1 residue shy of the CDR3 end, and the germline J gene is used to complete it. The chain joins TRBV19 to TRBJ2-5; 9 bases fit TRBD1. V shed 3 bases, J shed 6 bases, and the junction held 8 bases outside the gene matches. There are 15 residues in the CDR3. Germline lookup yields CDR1 FNHDT and CDR2 SITEND (reference sequence). CDR3 bases read: TGTGCCAGCAGTAACGCCGGGACAGGGAGGGACACCCAGTAC. Translating gives CASSNAGTGRDTQY. The entire CDR3 reads CASSNAGTGRDTQYF.

With regard to this clone: Mouse germline and gene names are used. The sequenced fragment ends 1 residue before the CDR3 boundary, so the rest is inferred from the germline J gene. V gene TRBV13-2 combines with J gene TRBJ2-5, with 7 bases fitting TRBD1. V lost 2 bases and J lost 5; bases outside the gene matches: 2. CDR3 length: 13 amino acids. The germline gives CDR1 NNHNN, CDR2 SYGAGS (reference sequence). The covered CDR3 bases are TGTGCCAGCGGTGACAGGGGGAGAGACACCCAGTAC. Translating gives CASGDRGRDTQY. The full CDR3 is CASGDRGRDTQYF.

As concerns this clone: Genes and germline are mouse. CDR3 sequence reads: CASSPSVGGQDTQYF. The covered CDR3 bases are TGTGCCAGCAGTCCCTCTGTGGGGGGGCAAGACACCCAGTAC. The gene calls are TRBV26 and TRBJ2-5; 8 nucleotides match TRBD2. The read comes to an end 1 residue before the CDR3 does, leaving the germline J gene to fill in the end. The germline V gene encodes CDR1 KGHPV and CDR2 FQNQEV (reference sequence). The junction had 6 bases not matched to a gene; V was cut back by 4 bases and J by 3 bases. This CDR3 is built from 15 residues. Variable domain in full (rest from reference TRBV26 and TRBJ2-5): NSKVIQTPRYLVKGQGQKAKMRCIPEKGHPVVFWYQQNKNNEFKFLINFQNQEVLQQIDMTEKRFSAECPSNSPCSLEIQSSEAGDSALYLCASSPSVGGQDTQYFGPGTRLLVL.

As concerns this clone: Any gene name here is a mouse gene name. With the read ending 1 residue before the CDR3 end, the germline J gene is used to fill in that end. The rearrangement uses TRBV13-1 and TRBJ2-5; 8 positions agree with TRBD1. CDR3 length equals 14 residues. The V gene end was trimmed by 2 bases and the J gene end by 5 bases; junction bases not matched to a gene: 4. CDR1 and CDR2 (germline): NSHNY, SYGAGN. CDR3 DNA, as far as it was read: TGTGCCAGCAGTGAACAGGGGGTAAGAGACACCCAGTAC. This translates into CASSEQGVRDTQY. The whole CDR3 is CASSEQGVRDTQYF.

By its share, this clone is large. Gene names and germline match the mouse. The observed sequence ends 1 residue before the CDR3 terminus, with the missing tail filled in from the germline J gene. The chain recombines TRBV26 with TRBJ1-4; no definite D call. This CDR3 comprises 12 residues. CDR1 and CDR2 from the germline V gene are KGHPV and FQNQEV (reference sequence). Trimming took 2 bases from V and 6 from J, leaving 4 bases between them. The CDR3 DNA, read in part, is TGTGCCAGCAGTCTGGGGGACGAAAGATTATTT. This sequence encodes CASSLGDERLF. The whole CDR3 sequence reads CASSLGDERLFF.

Concerning this clone itself: Gene names are mouse gene names. The read gets to within 1 residue of the CDR3 end, and the germline J gene fills in the rest. The chain links TRBV26 to TRBJ1-2; the match to TRBD1 covers 9 bases. Germline V lookup: CDR1 KGHPV, CDR2 FQNQEV (reference sequence). The CDR3 contains 14 residues. V shed 7 bases and J 0 bases; nucleotides not matched to a gene: 3. The covered CDR3 bases are TGTGCCAGCACTCGGGACAGGGCAAACTCCGACTACACC. Its translation: CASTRDRANSDYT. The complete CDR3 reads CASTRDRANSDYTF. Full variable domain (missing parts from reference TRBV26 and TRBJ1-2): NSKVIQTPRYLVKGQGQKAKMRCIPEKGHPVVFWYQQNKNNEFKFLINFQNQEVLQQIDMTEKRFSAECPSNSPCSLEIQSSEAGDSALYLCASTRDRANSDYTFGSGTRLLVI.